Following are 3 T cell receptor beta chains from one sample sequenced in a study of T-cell memory formation after mild COVID-19. TCRdb re-called the 5' RACE reads through MiXCR, storing one row per CDR3 protein. The sample includes some 210,000 distinct CDR3 sequences, around 19% of them seen just once. Sequenced material: PBMCs or a T cell subset sorted from them (not recorded which). These TCRs come from an adult woman who had mild COVID-19 (a few samples of this study predate the infection). Cell type and time point are not known.

This clonotype was found many times. This chain connects TRBV5-1 to TRBJ2-1; 8 bases line up with TRBD1. The CDR3 contains 13 residues. Germline V CDR1 and CDR2: SGHRS, YFSETQ. V shed 4 bases, J shed 8 bases, and the junction held 5 bases outside the gene matches. The CDR3: CASSTDRVDEQFF. Here the CDR3 DNA reads TGCGCCAGCAGCACGGACAGGGTCGATGAGCAGTTCTTC.

V usage is TRBV27 and J usage is TRBJ1-1, with D tentatively TRBD1 (5 bases). Trimming shortened V by 3 bases and J by 0 bases, and 17 bases separated the two germline ends. Germline V gives CDR1 MNHEY, CDR2 SMNVEV (reference sequence). The CDR3 has 17 amino acids. The DNA for the CDR3 is TGTGCCAGCAGTTTGGGGCCCGGGGCGTTCATGAACACTGAAGCTTTCTTT. It codes for CASSLGPGAFMNTEAFF.

DNA of the CDR3: TGCAGTGCACCAGACATCTACACTGAAGCTTTCTTT. Its protein product is CSAPDIYTEAFF. This rearrangement joins TRBV20-1 to TRBJ1-1; no clear D. The V gene lost 6 bases and the J gene lost 3 bases, with 11 bases spanning the gap. Germline V CDR1 and CDR2: DFQATT, SNEGSKA (reference sequence). This CDR3 is built from 12 residues.